This T cell receptor beta chain was retrieved from a study of OX40 agonist ivuxolimab in advanced cancers. V dropped 4 bases and J dropped 7; count of bases not matched to a gene: 3. This CDR3 has 14 amino acids. Germline V gives CDR1 SGHTA, CDR2 FQGNSA. Some clones are missing from TCRdb's copy, which holds only in-frame ones; the method was immunoSEQ multiplex PCR. The sample has under 90,000 clones, approximately 89% seen once. This receptor was taken from an adult with an advanced solid tumor such as melanoma, head and neck, liver or kidney cancer. Material: CD4+ or CD8+ T cells sorted from blood, obtained in a trial of the OX40 agonist ivuxolimab. The chain recombines TRBV7-2 with TRBJ1-4; TRBD1 agrees at 10 bases. CDR3 bases: TGTGCCAGCAGCTGGGACAGGGGCATTGAAAAACTGTTTTTT. This gives the protein CASSWDRGIEKLFF.